This T cell receptor beta chain was sequenced during a study of vaccination and CD4 T cells after COVID-19. For this clonotype: Its antigen is currently unknown.

The ends lost 7 bases at V and 5 bases at J; junction bases unmatched: 11. The CDR3 spans 15 residues. In germline, CDR1 is MNHNS, CDR2 SASEGT. The assay that was used to sequence DNA from cultured CD4+ T cells was the Oncomine TCR Beta short-read assay. TCRdb reprocessed the PCR reads via MiXCR and lists one record per CDR3 protein. The table shows about 14,000 distinct CDR3 sequences, with 50% to 60% occurring only once. Treatment here: approximately 9-day PBMC culture with coronavirus spike peptide pools or control peptides (ViraFEST assay). This chain uses TRBV6-1 with TRBJ2-1; TRBD1 aligns across 7 bases. The clonotype comes from a human donor who had recovered from COVID-19. What was sequenced was CD4+ T cells from blood, cultured in vitro. The CDR3 nucleotides read TGTGCCAGCACCGGACAGGTGGGGGTAGACAATGAGCAGTTCTTC. Translating it yields CASTGQVGVDNEQFF.